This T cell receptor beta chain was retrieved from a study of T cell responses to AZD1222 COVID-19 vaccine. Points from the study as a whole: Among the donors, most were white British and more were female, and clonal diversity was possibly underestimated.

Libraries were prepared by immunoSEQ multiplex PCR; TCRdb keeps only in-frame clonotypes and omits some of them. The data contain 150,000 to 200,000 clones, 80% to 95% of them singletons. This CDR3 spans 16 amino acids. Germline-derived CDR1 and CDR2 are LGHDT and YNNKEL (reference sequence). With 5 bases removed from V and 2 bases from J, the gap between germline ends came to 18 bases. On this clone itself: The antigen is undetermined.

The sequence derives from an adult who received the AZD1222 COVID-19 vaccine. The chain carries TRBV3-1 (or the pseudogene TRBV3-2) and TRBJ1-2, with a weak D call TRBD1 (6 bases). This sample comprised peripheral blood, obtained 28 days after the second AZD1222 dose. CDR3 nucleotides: TGTGCCAGCAGCAACACAGGGCCCCAAAGCAACTATGGCTACACCTTC. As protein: CASSNTGPQSNYGYTF.